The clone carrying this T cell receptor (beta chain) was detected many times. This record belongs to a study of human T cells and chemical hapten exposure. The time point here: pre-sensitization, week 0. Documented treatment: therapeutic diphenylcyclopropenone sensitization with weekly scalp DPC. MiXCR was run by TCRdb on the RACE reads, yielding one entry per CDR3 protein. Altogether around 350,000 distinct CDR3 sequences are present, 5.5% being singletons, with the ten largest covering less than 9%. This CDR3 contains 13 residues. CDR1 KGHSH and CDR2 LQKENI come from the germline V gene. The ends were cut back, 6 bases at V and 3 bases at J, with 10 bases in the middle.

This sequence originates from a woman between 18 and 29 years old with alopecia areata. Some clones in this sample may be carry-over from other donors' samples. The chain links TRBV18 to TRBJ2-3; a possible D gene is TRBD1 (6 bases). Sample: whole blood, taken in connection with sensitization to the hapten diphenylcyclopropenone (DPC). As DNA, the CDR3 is TGTGCCAGCTCCTGGACAGAAACAGATACGCAGTATTTT. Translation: CASSWTETDTQYF. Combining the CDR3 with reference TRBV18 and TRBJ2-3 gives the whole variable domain NAGVMQNPRHLVRRRGQEARLRCSPMKGHSHVYWYRQLPEEGLKFMVYLQKENIIDESGMPKERFSAEFPKEGPSILRIQQVVRGDSAAYFCASSWTETDTQYFGPGTRLTVL.